This paragraph covers one T cell receptor beta chain sequence. These data originate in a study of shared clonotypes between healthy human individuals. Each of the donors was a healthy adult who was HIV-negative and had not had a recent acute infection or vaccination. Caucasian adults residing in Nashville, Tennessee made up all the donors. The investigators split CD4+ cells into a CD45RA+ naive subset and a CD45RA-negative memory subset. Trimming shortened V by 6 bases and J by 3 bases, and 15 bases separated the two germline ends. This CDR3 region has 15 residues. Germline CDR1 reads LNHDA; CDR2 reads SQIVND (reference sequence). Deep level was the assay's run setting. This table comes from immunoSEQ multiplex PCR, and its TCRdb copy is limited to in-frame clones, with some not included. Of 2,500,000 or so clones listed, around 92% are singletons.

The clonotype originates from a man between 18 and 29 years old in good health. Some clones in this sample may be carry-over from other donors' samples. The chain combines TRBV19 with TRBJ2-4, with D perhaps TRBD1 (5 bases). The sequenced material came from naive CD4+ T cells from PBMCs. Subset in this sample: CD45RA+ positively selected. The CDR3 is CASRIRQNGKNIQYF. The CDR3 DNA reads as TGTGCCAGTAGGATAAGACAGAATGGCAAAAACATTCAGTACTTC.